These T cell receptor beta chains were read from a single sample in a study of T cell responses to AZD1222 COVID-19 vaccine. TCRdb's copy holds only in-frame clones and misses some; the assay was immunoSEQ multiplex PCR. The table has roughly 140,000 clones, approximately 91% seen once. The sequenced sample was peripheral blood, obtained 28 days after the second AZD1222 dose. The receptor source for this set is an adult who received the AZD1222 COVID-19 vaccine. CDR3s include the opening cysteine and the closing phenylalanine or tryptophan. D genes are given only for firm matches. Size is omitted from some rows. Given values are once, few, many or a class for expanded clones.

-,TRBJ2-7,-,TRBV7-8,TGTGCCAGCAGCTTAGGAGGGCGGGTTCACGAGCAGTACTTC,CASSLGGRVHEQYF
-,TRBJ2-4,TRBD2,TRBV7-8,TGTGCCAGCAGCTTAGGGACTAGCGGGTTAGCCAAAAACATTCAGTACTTC,CASSLGTSGLAKNIQYF
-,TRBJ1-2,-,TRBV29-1,TGCAGCGTTGTTAAAATCCGAAGGACGGACTATGGCTACACCTTC,CSVVKIRRTDYGYTF
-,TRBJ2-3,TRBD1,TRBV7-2,TGTGCCAGCAGCGCGCCCCGGGACAGGCCCACAGATACGCAGTATTTT,CASSAPRDRPTDTQYF
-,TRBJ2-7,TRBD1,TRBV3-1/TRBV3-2,TGTGCCAGCAGCCTAGGGACAGGGGGCGAGCAGTACTTC,CASSLGTGGEQYF
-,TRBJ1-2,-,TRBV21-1,TGTGCCAAAAGCAAATGGGGGCCGATGTATGGCTACACCTTC,CAKSKWGPMYGYTF
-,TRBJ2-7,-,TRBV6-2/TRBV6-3,TGTGCCAGCAGTATGCCTCGGGGGGCCAGCTCCTACGAGCAGTACTTC,CASSMPRGASSYEQYF
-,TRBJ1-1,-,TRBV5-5,TGTGCCAGCAGCTTTTTGGACCCGGACCAGGTGGATTGGACTGAAGCTTTCTTT,CASSFLDPDQVDWTEAFF
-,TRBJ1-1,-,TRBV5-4,TGTGCCAGCAGCTTGGGGGTTAGGAACACTGAAGCTTTCTTT,CASSLGVRNTEAFF
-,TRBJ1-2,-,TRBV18,TGTGCCAGCTCACCCCAGGGCAAGGGACCCTATGGCTACACCTTC,CASSPQGKGPYGYTF
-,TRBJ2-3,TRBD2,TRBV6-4,TGTGCCAGCAGCGGAGCGGGGGGCACAGATACGCAGTATTTT,CASSGAGGTDTQYF
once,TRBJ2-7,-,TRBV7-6,TGTGCCAGCAGCTTAGGATTTTTCTACGAGCAGTACTTC,CASSLGFFYEQYF
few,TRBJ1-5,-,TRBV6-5,TGTGCCAGCAGGGATAACAGGGCTAATCAGCCCCAGCATTTT,CASRDNRANQPQHF
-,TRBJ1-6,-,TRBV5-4,TGTGCCAGCAGTTTACCCGGGGGACAAGGGAATTCACCCCTCCACTTT,CASSLPGGQGNSPLHF
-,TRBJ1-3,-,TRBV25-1,TGTGCCAGCAGTGGAAAGGGAGGAAACACCATATATTTT,CASSGKGGNTIYF
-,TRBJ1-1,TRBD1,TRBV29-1,TGCAGCGTTGTAGGGCAGGGGGCAAGCTCGGGGACTGAAGCTTTCTTT,CSVVGQGASSGTEAFF
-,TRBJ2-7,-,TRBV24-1,TGTGCCACCAGTGATTTTGGGGGTTCCTCCTACGAGCAGTACTTC,CATSDFGGSSYEQYF
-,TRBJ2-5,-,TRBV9,TGTGCCAGCAGCTCCCCCTCCTCACCTCCCTTTGGGGAGACCCAGTACTTC,CASSSPSSPPFGETQYF
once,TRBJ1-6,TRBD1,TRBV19,TGTGCCAGTAGTATAGATCAGGGGGCCTCACCCCTCCACTTT,CASSIDQGASPLHF
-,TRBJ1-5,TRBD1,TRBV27,TGTGCCAGCAGTTTACGCAGGGGGCTTAATCAGCCCCAGCATTTT,CASSLRRGLNQPQHF
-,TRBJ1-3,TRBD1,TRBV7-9,TGTGCCAGCAGCGTTAGTAGTATCGGGACAGGGGCTGGAAACACCATATATTTT,CASSVSSIGTGAGNTIYF
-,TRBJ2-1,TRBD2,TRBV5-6,TGTGCCAGCCGGACTAGCGGGAAAAATGAGCAGTTCTTC,CASRTSGKNEQFF
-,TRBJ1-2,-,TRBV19,TGTGCCAGTAGTATAGTAACCCAGGGAGGATATGGCTACACCTTC,CASSIVTQGGYGYTF
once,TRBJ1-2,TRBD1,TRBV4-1,TGCGCCAGCAGCCAAGATCGGGACAGGGTGAGCACCTTC,CASSQDRDRVSTF
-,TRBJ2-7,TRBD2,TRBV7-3,TGTGCCAGCAGCCACGGGACTAGCGGCCCCTACGAGCAGTACTTC,CASSHGTSGPYEQYF
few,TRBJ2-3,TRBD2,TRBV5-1,TGCGCCAGCAGCCTAGCGGGAGGACCCACAGATACGCAGTATTTT,CASSLAGGPTDTQYF
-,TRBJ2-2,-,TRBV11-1,TGTGCCAGCAGCTTAGCAGCTTCGAACACCGGGGAGCTGTTTTTT,CASSLAASNTGELFF
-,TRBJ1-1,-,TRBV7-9,TGTGCCAGCAACCTCCAGGGCGGCACTGAAGCTTTCTTT,CASNLQGGTEAFF
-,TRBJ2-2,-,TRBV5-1,TGCGCCAGCAGCTTGGGAAACACCGGGGAGCTGTTTTTT,CASSLGNTGELFF
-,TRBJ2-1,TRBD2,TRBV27,TGTGCCAGCAGTAGACTAGCGTACAATGAGCAGTTCTTC,CASSRLAYNEQFF
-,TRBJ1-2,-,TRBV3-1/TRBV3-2,TGTGCCAGCAGCCGGATTTCGGCGGCCGGCTACACCTTC,CASSRISAAGYTF
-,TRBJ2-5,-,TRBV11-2,TGTGCCAGCGACGGGGCCTCCGAGACCCAGTACTTC,CASDGASETQYF
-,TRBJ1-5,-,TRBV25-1,TGTGCCAGCAGTGAATTAGGGGCAGGGGCTCAGCCCCAGCATTTT,CASSELGAGAQPQHF
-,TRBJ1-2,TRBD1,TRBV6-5,TGTGCCAGCAGGACAGGGGGTAGGAACTATGGCTACACCTTC,CASRTGGRNYGYTF
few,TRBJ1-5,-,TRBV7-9,TGTGCCAGCAGCTTAGGGGGAGGCAATTATCAGCCCCAGCATTTT,CASSLGGGNYQPQHF
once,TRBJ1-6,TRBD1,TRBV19,TGTGCCAGTAACTTGGGGACAGGTGATCTCATCTCCTATAATTCACCCCTCCACTTT,CASNLGTGDLISYNSPLHF
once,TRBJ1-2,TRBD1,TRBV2,TGTGCCAGCAGTTCCACAGGGGGCCTGATGAATGGCTACACCTTC,CASSSTGGLMNGYTF
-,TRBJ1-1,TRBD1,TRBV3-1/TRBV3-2,TGTGCCAGCAGCCACCGGACAGGGAACACTGAAGCTTTCTTT,CASSHRTGNTEAFF
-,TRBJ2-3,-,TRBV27,TGTGCCAGCAGTTTAGCAGGGAACACAGATACGCAGTATTTT,CASSLAGNTDTQYF
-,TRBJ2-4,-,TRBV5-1,TGCGCCAGCAGCGAACAGGGAAACATTCAGTACTTC,CASSEQGNIQYF
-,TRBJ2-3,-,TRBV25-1,TGTGCCAGCAGTGACCCTCGGCAGGGCGATACGCAGTATTTT,CASSDPRQGDTQYF
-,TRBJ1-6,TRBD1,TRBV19,TGTGCCAGTAGTTCGCGGGACAGGCGGCCCCTCCACTTT,CASSSRDRRPLHF
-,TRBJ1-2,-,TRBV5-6,TGTGCCAGCAGCTCGGAGATATCGGGGCGAGGTGGCTACACCTTC,CASSSEISGRGGYTF
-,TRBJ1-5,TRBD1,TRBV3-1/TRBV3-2,TGTGCCAGCAGCCCCTCGACAGGGAGGCAGCCCCAGCATTTT,CASSPSTGRQPQHF
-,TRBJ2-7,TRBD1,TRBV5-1,TGCGCCAGCAGCTTGTTGATTTCCGGGACAGGGATCACCCAGCAGTACTTC,CASSLLISGTGITQQYF
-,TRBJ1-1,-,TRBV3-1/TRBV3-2,TGTGCCAGCAGCCACGCCGGCATACCGAACACTGAAGCTTTCTTT,CASSHAGIPNTEAFF
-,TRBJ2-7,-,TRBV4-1,TGCGCCAGCAGCCGGGGCAGGGACTACGAGCAGTACTTC,CASSRGRDYEQYF
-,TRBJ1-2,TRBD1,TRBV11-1,TGTGCCAGCAGCTCGAGGGGGCAGGGGAACGGCTACACCTTC,CASSSRGQGNGYTF
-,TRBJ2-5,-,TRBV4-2,TGTGCCAGCAGCCAAGATACGGGGGCGGGGAGAGAGACCCAGTACTTC,CASSQDTGAGRETQYF
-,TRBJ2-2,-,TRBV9,TGTGCCAGCAGCGTATACGGCGGGGAGCTGTTTTTT,CASSVYGGELFF
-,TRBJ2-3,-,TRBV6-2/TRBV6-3,TGTGCCAGCAGCACCGGACTCCATACGCAGTATTTT,CASSTGLHTQYF
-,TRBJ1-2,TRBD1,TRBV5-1,TGCGCCAGCAGCTTGCAATTCGCCGGACAGGGGGCGTTTGGCTACACCTTC,CASSLQFAGQGAFGYTF
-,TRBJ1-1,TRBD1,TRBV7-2,TGTGCCAGCAGCCTGGGACAGGGGAACACTGAAGCTTTCTTT,CASSLGQGNTEAFF
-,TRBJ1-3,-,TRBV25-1,TGTGCCAGCGGTGAGGGGGCTGGAAACACCATATATTTT,CASGEGAGNTIYF
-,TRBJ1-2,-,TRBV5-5,TGTGCCAGCAGCTTGTTACCAGGCTCAAACTATGGCTACACCTTC,CASSLLPGSNYGYTF
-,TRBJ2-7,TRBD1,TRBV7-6,TGTGCCAGCAGCTACCGGGACAGGGAAGGGATGGGTAGCGGAGGGCAGTACTTC,CASSYRDREGMGSGGQYF
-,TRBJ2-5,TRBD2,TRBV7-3,TGTGCCAGCAGCTTAGGACTAGCGGGAGGCCAAGAGACCCAGTACTTC,CASSLGLAGGQETQYF
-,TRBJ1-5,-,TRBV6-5,TGTGCCAGCAGTCTTCCCGGTACGGCTCAGCCCCAGCATTTT,CASSLPGTAQPQHF
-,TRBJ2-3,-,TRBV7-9,TGTGCCAGCAGCGCCCGCTTGACAGATACGCAGTATTTT,CASSARLTDTQYF